The 2 T cell receptor beta chains reported below all come from one sample, sequenced in a study of blood T cells in healthy people across ages. A second about 6 to 11 cycle PCR used barcoded and J-beta primers. Each CDR3 protein gets one entry after TCRdb re-called the 5' RACE reads with MiXCR. The sample shows around 900,000 distinct CDR3 sequences, about 53% of them seen only once. Source material: blood. Every receptor here comes from a woman in her sixties in good health.

This clonotype showed up just a few times. The chain links TRBV6-2 or TRBV6-3 to TRBJ2-1; possibly TRBD1 or TRBD2 for D (5 bases each). The CDR3 contains 14 residues. CDR1 and CDR2 (germline): MNHEY, SVGEGT. The V gene lost 11 bases and the J gene lost 3 bases, with 17 bases spanning the gap. CDR3 loop: CAVNRDGGYNEQFF. CDR3 bases: TGTGCCGTGAACCGGGACGGTGGCTACAATGAGCAGTTCTTC.

The chain recombines TRBV9 with TRBJ2-1; TRBD1 agrees at 7 bases. The J segment lost 10 bases and the V segment lost 3 bases, leaving 19 bases of the junction unmatched. Germline CDR1 SGDLS, CDR2 YYNGEE. This CDR3 comprises 17 residues. The CDR3 is CASSAAIHGYTGEEQFF. The CDR3 DNA follows: TGTGCCAGCAGCGCGGCTATCCACGGGTATACAGGGGAAGAGCAGTTCTTC. Supplemented by reference TRBV9 and TRBJ2-1, the full variable domain reads DSGVTQTPKHLITATGQRVTLRCSPRSGDLSVYWYQQSLDQGLQFLIQYYNGEERAKGNILERFSAQQFPDLHSELNLSSLELGDSALYFCASSAAIHGYTGEEQFFGPGTRLTVL.